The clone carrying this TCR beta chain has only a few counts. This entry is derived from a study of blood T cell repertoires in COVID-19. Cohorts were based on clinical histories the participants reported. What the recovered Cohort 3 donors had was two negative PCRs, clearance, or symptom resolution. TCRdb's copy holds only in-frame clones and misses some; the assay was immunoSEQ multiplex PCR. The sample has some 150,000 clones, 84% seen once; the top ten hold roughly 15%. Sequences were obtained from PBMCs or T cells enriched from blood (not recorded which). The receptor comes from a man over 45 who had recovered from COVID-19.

CDR3 DNA sequence: TGTGCCAGCAGTTACAGGGGGTACGAGCAGTACTTC. Translated: CASSYRGYEQYF. This chain links TRBV2 with TRBJ2-7; TRBD1 aligns across 8 bases. V shed 5 bases and J 4 bases; nucleotides not matched to a gene: 1. CDR1 is SNHLY and CDR2 is FYNNEI in the germline V gene. The CDR3 runs 12 residues.